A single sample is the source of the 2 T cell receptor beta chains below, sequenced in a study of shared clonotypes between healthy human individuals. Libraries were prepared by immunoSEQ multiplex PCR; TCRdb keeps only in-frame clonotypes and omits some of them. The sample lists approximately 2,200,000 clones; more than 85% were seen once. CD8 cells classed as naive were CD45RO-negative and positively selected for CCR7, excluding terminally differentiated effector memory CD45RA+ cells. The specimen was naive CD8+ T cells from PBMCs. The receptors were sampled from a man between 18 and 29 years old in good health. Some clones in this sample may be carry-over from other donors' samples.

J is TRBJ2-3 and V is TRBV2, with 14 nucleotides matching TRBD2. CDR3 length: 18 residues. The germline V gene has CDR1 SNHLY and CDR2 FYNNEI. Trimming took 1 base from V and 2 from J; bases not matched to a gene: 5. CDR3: CASSEGRGLAGATDTQYF. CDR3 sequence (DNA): TGTGCCAGCAGTGAAGGGAGGGGACTAGCGGGAGCCACAGATACGCAGTATTTT.

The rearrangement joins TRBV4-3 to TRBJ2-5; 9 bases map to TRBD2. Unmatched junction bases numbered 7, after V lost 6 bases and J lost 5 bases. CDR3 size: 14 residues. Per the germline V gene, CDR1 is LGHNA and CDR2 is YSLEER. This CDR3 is CASSPAGGSETQYF. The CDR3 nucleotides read TGCGCCAGCAGTCCGGCGGGAGGGTCCGAGACCCAGTACTTC.